This T cell receptor beta chain was sequenced in a study of T cell responses to AZD1222 COVID-19 vaccine. General study results and limits: Donors skewed white British and female; clonal diversity was possibly underestimated. Two AZD1222 doses significantly raised spike-specific TCR breadth and depth over controls.

Notes on this clone: The antigen is unknown.

Recipients boosted at about 4 weeks or about 12 weeks are pooled. Generated by immunoSEQ multiplex PCR, the TCRdb table keeps only in-frame clones and is missing some. The sample includes about 180,000 clones, 85% to 90% seen only once; the top ten take roughly 12%. V was clipped by 3 bases and J by 2 bases; unmatched bases: 8. CDR1 SGHTA and CDR2 FQGNSA come from the germline V gene. This CDR3 region has 16 residues. This clonotype originated in an adult who received the AZD1222 COVID-19 vaccine. The V and J genes are TRBV7-2 and TRBJ2-7, with TRBD2 matching 9 bases. The material sequenced was peripheral blood, taken 28 days after the second AZD1222 dose. The CDR3 nucleotides read TGTGCCAGCAGCTTGTTAGCGGGGGAAACCCCCTACGAGCAGTACTTC. Translated: CASSLLAGETPYEQYF.